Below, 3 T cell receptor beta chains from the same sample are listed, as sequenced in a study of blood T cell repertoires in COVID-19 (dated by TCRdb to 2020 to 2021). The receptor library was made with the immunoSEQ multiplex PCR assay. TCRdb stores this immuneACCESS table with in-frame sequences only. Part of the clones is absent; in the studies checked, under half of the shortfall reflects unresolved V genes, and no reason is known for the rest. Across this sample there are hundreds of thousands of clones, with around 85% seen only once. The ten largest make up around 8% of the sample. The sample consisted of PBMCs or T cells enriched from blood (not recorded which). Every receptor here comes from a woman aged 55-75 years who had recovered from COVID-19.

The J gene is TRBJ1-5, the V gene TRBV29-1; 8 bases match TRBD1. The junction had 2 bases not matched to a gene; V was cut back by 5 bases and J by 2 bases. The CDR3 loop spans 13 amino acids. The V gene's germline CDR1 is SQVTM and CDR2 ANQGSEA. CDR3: CSVQQGGNQPQHF. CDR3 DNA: TGCAGCGTTCAACAGGGGGGCAATCAGCCCCAGCATTTT. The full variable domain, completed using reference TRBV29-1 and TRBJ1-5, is SAVISQKPSRDICQRGTSLTIQCQVDSQVTMMFWYRQQPGQSLTLIATANQGSEATYESGFVIDKFPISRPNLTFSTLTVSNMSPEDSSIYLCSVQQGGNQPQHFGDGTRLSIL.

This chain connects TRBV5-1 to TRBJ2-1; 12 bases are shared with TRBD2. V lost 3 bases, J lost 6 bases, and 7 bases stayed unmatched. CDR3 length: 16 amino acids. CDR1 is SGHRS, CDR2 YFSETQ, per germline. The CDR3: CASSSDTSGGINEQFF. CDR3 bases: TGCGCCAGCAGCTCCGATACTAGCGGGGGGATCAATGAGCAGTTCTTC.

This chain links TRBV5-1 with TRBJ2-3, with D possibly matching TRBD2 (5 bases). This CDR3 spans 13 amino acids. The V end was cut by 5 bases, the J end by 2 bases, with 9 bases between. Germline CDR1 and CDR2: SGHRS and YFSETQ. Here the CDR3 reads CASRDDYTDTQYF. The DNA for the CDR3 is TGCGCCAGCAGGGATGACTACACAGATACGCAGTATTTT.